The present T cell receptor beta chain was sequenced within a study of OX40 agonist ivuxolimab in advanced cancers. Broader study findings: Among T cells, CD8+ cells averaged more expanded clones than CD4+ cells.

V shed 4 bases, J shed 3 bases, and the junction held 3 bases outside the gene matches. There are 14 residues in the CDR3. Per the germline V gene, CDR1 is SEHNR and CDR2 is FQNEAQ (reference sequence). Clones were read by immunoSEQ multiplex PCR, and TCRdb kept only the in-frame ones, dropping some. The sample includes about 36,000 clones, under 85% of them seen just once. With respect to this clone: What it recognizes is unknown.

This TCR came from an adult with an advanced solid tumor such as melanoma, head and neck, liver or kidney cancer. The chain joins TRBV7-9 to TRBJ1-2; TRBD1 matches at 9 bases. The sequenced sample was CD4+ or CD8+ T cells sorted from blood, obtained in a trial of the OX40 agonist ivuxolimab. The CDR3 sequence: CASSSTGGYYGYTF. CDR3 bases: TGTGCCAGCAGCTCCACAGGGGGCTACTATGGCTACACCTTC.